These 14 T cell receptor beta chains were all obtained from the same sample, sequenced in a study of a mutant IDH1 vaccine in newly diagnosed glioma. Time point of the sample: week 11, during vaccination. Each vaccine dose was 300 ug of mutant IDH1 20-mer peptide, with topical imiquimod. Their recognized antigens are unknown. Produced via immunoSEQ multiplex PCR; TCRdb's table is partial and in-frame only. The sample consists of about 25,000 clones, around 77% of them appearing once. The material was PBMCs, obtained from a glioma patient whose treatment included an IDH1 peptide vaccine. The receptors were sampled from a woman aged 18-30 years with glioma.

The chain uses TRBV11-2 and TRBJ1-1; D not resolved. The length of the CDR3 is 13 residues. The germline V gene has CDR1 SGHAT and CDR2 FQNNGV. V was trimmed by 3 bases and J by 1 base, leaving 6 bases between them. CDR3 loop: CASSFSGNTEAFF. The CDR3 bases are TGTGCCAGCAGCTTTTCGGGGAACACTGAAGCTTTCTTT.

The chain links TRBV7-8 to TRBJ1-2; unclear D gene. V lost 3 bases and J 7 bases, leaving 12 bases between the germline ends. Germline CDR1 is SGHVS and CDR2 is FQNEAQ. The CDR3 consists of 13 residues. The DNA for the CDR3 is TGTGCCAGCAGCTTTGAGGGAGAACGTGGCTACACCTTC. Its protein is CASSFEGERGYTF.

CDR3 region: CASSQFSGYEQYF. Written as DNA, the CDR3 is TGTGCCAGCAGCCAGTTTAGTGGCTACGAGCAGTACTTC. V and J are TRBV4-2 and TRBJ2-7; the D is unclear. The CDR3 extends over 13 amino acids. V shed 3 bases and J shed 3 bases, with 9 bases lying between them. Germline V gives CDR1 LGHNA, CDR2 YNFKEQ.

This chain uses TRBV7-9 with TRBJ2-7; D possibly corresponds to TRBD2 (6 bases). The CDR3 has 15 residues. Trimming took off 3 bases at V and 2 bases at J, with 14 bases between the two ends. In germline, CDR1 is SEHNR, CDR2 FQNEAQ (reference sequence). The CDR3 bases are TGTGCCAGCAGCTTGGGGGGAAGTATTCCCTACGAGCAGTACTTC. Protein: CASSLGGSIPYEQYF.

The chain uses TRBV5-1 and TRBJ2-3; D is unresolved. The V end lost 3 bases, the J end lost 3 bases, and 5 bases lay between the germline ends. Germline V lookup: CDR1 SGHRS, CDR2 YFSETQ. This CDR3 is 12 amino acids long. The CDR3 is CASSSATDTQYF. The CDR3 DNA reads as TGCGCCAGCAGCTCGGCGACAGATACGCAGTATTTT.

The CDR3 loop reads CASSLGTGPSSPLHF. DNA for the CDR3: TGTGCCAGCAGCTTGGGGACAGGGCCGTCTTCACCCCTCCACTTT. This chain joins TRBV5-4 and TRBJ1-6; 8 bases agree with TRBD1. Per the germline V gene, CDR1 is SGHNT and CDR2 is YYREEE (reference sequence). The CDR3 runs to 15 residues. Trimming removed 0 bases from V and 9 bases from J; junction bases left unmatched: 5.

The chain employs TRBV7-9 and TRBJ2-2; D not certain. CDR3 length equals 14 residues. CDR1 is SEHNR, CDR2 FQNEAQ, per germline (reference sequence). V was clipped by 5 bases and J by 3 bases, with 10 bases between them. The DNA for the CDR3 is TGTGCCAGCAGCCCGGACGGAGACACCGGGGAGCTGTTTTTT. Its translation is CASSPDGDTGELFF. The full variable domain, rest sourced from reference TRBV7-9 and TRBJ2-2, is DTGVSQNPRHKITKRGQNVTFRCDPISEHNRLYWYRQTLGQGPEFLTYFQNEAQLEKSRLLSDRFSAERPKGSFSTLEIQRTEQGDSAMYLCASSPDGDTGELFFGEGSRLTVL.

The rearrangement links TRBV9 to TRBJ2-7; D not resolved. Germline CDR1 and CDR2: SGDLS and YYNGEE. The CDR3 loop spans 15 amino acids. Trimming stripped 0 bases from V and 0 bases from J, with 10 bases between. The chain's CDR3 is CASSVAGGVSYEQYF. The CDR3 DNA reads as TGTGCCAGCAGCGTAGCGGGCGGAGTCTCCTACGAGCAGTACTTC.

V and J are TRBV2 and TRBJ2-7, with a tentative D call TRBD1 (5 bases). Germline assignment: CDR1 SNHLY and CDR2 FYNNEI. This CDR3 is 16 amino acids long. V gave up 7 bases and J gave up 2 bases, with 21 bases separating them. CDR3 nucleotide sequence: TGTGCCAGCATGGTGGGTCGGACAACGCTAACCTACGAGCAGTACTTC. Protein product: CASMVGRTTLTYEQYF. Full variable domain (missing parts from reference TRBV2 and TRBJ2-7): EPEVTQTPSHQVTQMGQEVILRCVPISNHLYFYWYRQILGQKVEFLVSFYNNEISEKSEIFDDQFSVERPDGSNFTLKIRSTKLEDSAMYFCASMVGRTTLTYEQYFGPGTRLTVT.

Sample share makes this clone medium-sized. V and J are TRBV6-5 and TRBJ2-1, with 7 bases fitting TRBD2. CDR3 length equals 14 residues. Germline lookup yields CDR1 MNHEY and CDR2 SVGAGI. Trimming at V came to 2 bases and at J to 9 bases, leaving 7 bases not matched to a gene. CDR3 in amino acids: CASSYASGNVEQFF. The CDR3 bases are TGTGCCAGCAGTTACGCTAGCGGCAATGTTGAGCAGTTCTTC.

This clone was found a few times. This chain links TRBV5-1 with TRBJ2-7; TRBD1 matches at 8 bases. The trim removed 3 bases at V and 7 bases at J, leaving 21 bases unmatched. The CDR3 totals 18 residues. Germline V CDR1 and CDR2: SGHRS, YFSETQ. The CDR3: CASSYSLPGQGPPKEQYF. The CDR3, as DNA: TGCGCCAGCAGCTACTCTCTCCCCGGACAGGGCCCCCCTAAAGAGCAGTACTTC.

The chain recombines TRBV19 with TRBJ1-5, with a tentative D call TRBD1 (5 bases). CDR3 size: 14 residues. The germline gives CDR1 LNHDA, CDR2 SQIVND (reference sequence). Trimming shortened V by 5 bases and J by 6 bases, and 14 bases separated the two germline ends. CDR3 sequence: CASSGGIQGQPQHF. CDR3 in DNA: TGTGCCAGTAGTGGGGGGATTCAGGGTCAGCCCCAGCATTTT.

J is TRBJ2-7 and V is TRBV7-9; TRBD1 aligns across 7 bases. The CDR3 runs 14 residues. Germline loops: CDR1 SEHNR, CDR2 FQNEAQ (reference sequence). The V segment lost 5 bases and the J segment 7 bases; nucleotides outside the gene matches: 11. CDR3 in DNA: TGTGCCAGCAGCGTCCACGAACAGGGGCGGGAGCAGTACTTC. Translation: CASSVHEQGREQYF.

The chain uses TRBV30 and TRBJ1-1; D not certain. Germline lookup yields CDR1 GTSNPN and CDR2 SVGIG (reference sequence). This CDR3 comprises 14 residues. With 2 bases removed from V and 0 bases from J, the gap between germline ends came to 10 bases. The CDR3 spells CAWSRERMNTEAFF. The CDR3 DNA follows: TGTGCCTGGAGTAGGGAACGGATGAACACTGAAGCTTTCTTT.